What follows are 13 T cell receptor beta chains derived from one specimen sequenced in a study of T cell responses to AZD1222 COVID-19 vaccine. Generated by immunoSEQ multiplex PCR, the TCRdb table keeps only in-frame clones and is missing some. Counted here are about 160,000 clones, roughly 94% occurring once; the ten biggest clones make up roughly 1.3%. The source was peripheral blood, collected on day 0 of AZD1222 vaccination. These receptors originate from an adult in good health.

The chain carries TRBV28 and TRBJ1-1, with a tentative D call TRBD1 (6 bases). The CDR3 consists of 14 residues. The ends were cut back, 3 bases at V and 5 bases at J, with 13 bases in the middle. Germline V gene sequence: CDR1 MDHEN, CDR2 SYDVKM. The CDR3, as DNA: TGTGCCAGCAGTTTTGAACAGGGTTTTACTGAAGCTTTCTTT. Its protein product is CASSFEQGFTEAFF. The whole variable domain, remainder taken from reference TRBV28 and TRBJ1-1, is DVKVTQSSRYLVKRTGEKVFLECVQDMDHENMFWYRQDPGLGLRLIYFSYDVKMKEKGDIPEGYSVSREKKERFSLILESASTNQTSMYLCASSFEQGFTEAFFGQGTRLTVV.

This clone was observed a handful of times. The chain is built from TRBV6-1 and TRBJ2-5; D may match TRBD1 or TRBD2 (6 bases each). Trimming shortened V by 0 bases and J by 7 bases, and 15 bases separated the two germline ends. Germline V gives CDR1 MNHNS, CDR2 SASEGT. The length of the CDR3 is 15 residues. The CDR3, as DNA: TGTGCCAGCAGTGAAGCGCCGGGGGCGCAGGGGACCCAGTACTTC. It yields the protein CASSEAPGAQGTQYF.

The V and J genes are TRBV5-4 and TRBJ1-1; unclear D gene. The V gene's germline CDR1 is SGHNT and CDR2 YYREEE (reference sequence). The CDR3 contains 14 residues. V was shortened by 0 bases and J by 3 bases, with 9 bases between the two germline ends. The CDR3 nucleotides read TGTGCCAGCAGCTTGGTTACTGGAGACACTGAAGCTTTCTTT. As protein: CASSLVTGDTEAFF.

A remark on this clone: A read error may account for a junction end that differs from germline. J is TRBJ1-5 and V is TRBV6-2 or TRBV6-3, with D maybe TRBD1 (6 bases). The germline V gene has CDR1 MNHEY and CDR2 SVGEGT. The CDR3 spans 14 residues. The DNA of the CDR3 is TGTGCCAGCAGTGACGCAGCTGGGACAACACTAGGGCGTTTT. Translated: CASSDAAGTTLGRF.

This sequence joins TRBV27 and TRBJ2-1; no reliable D call. V shed 5 bases and J shed 9 bases, with 14 bases lying between them. Germline CDR1 is MNHEY and CDR2 is SMNVEV (reference sequence). The CDR3 has 13 residues. The CDR3 region has the DNA TGTGCCAGCAGTCCCTTAGTCTCTGGTGAGCAGTTCTTC. Translating gives CASSPLVSGEQFF.

V and J are TRBV5-1 and TRBJ1-1, with TRBD1 identical over 9 bases. CDR1 is SGHRS, CDR2 YFSETQ, per germline. V shed 3 bases, J shed 3 bases, and the junction held 12 bases outside the gene matches. The CDR3 loop spans 17 amino acids. CDR3 coding DNA: TGCGCCAGCAGCTCGGTCCCGGGACAGGGTACGGACACTGAAGCTTTCTTT. Translated, it gives CASSSVPGQGTDTEAFF. Full variable domain (rest looked up from reference TRBV5-1 and TRBJ1-1): KAGVTQTPRYLIKTRGQQVTLSCSPISGHRSVSWYQQTPGQGLQFLFEYFSETQRNKGNFPGRFSGRQFSNSRSEMNVSTLELGDSALYLCASSSVPGQGTDTEAFFGQGTRLTVV.

The chain has TRBV5-4 and TRBJ1-2; the match to TRBD1 covers 7 bases. Germline V lookup: CDR1 SGHNT, CDR2 YYREEE (reference sequence). The CDR3 is made up of 15 amino acids. Trimming at V came to 1 base and at J to 5 bases, leaving 8 bases not matched to a gene. Here the CDR3 DNA reads TGTGCCAGCAGCTTGCGACAGGGTAACGAATATGGCTACACCTTC. It encodes CASSLRQGNEYGYTF.

This rearrangement joins TRBV23-1 to TRBJ1-5, with D possibly matching TRBD1 (6 bases). TRBV23-1 is assigned to the ORF class and has an uncertain function. The length of the CDR3 is 12 residues. The ends were cut back, 7 bases at V and 6 bases at J, with 10 bases in the middle. The CDR3 DNA follows: TGCGCCAGCAATACAGGGAGTCAGCCCCAGCATTTT. This sequence encodes CASNTGSQPQHF.

The chain is built from TRBV2 and TRBJ1-2; D is uncertain. The CDR3 length is 16 residues. The germline CDR1 and CDR2 sequences are SNHLY and FYNNEI. Trimming took 6 bases from V and 8 from J, leaving 25 bases between them. CDR3 nucleotides: TGTGCCAGCAGCCGGGAACAGACGGCCACGACGGCGGGCTACACCTTC. Translation gives CASSREQTATTAGYTF. Together with reference TRBV2 and TRBJ1-2, the CDR3 gives the full variable domain: EPEVTQTPSHQVTQMGQEVILRCVPISNHLYFYWYRQILGQKVEFLVSFYNNEISEKSEIFDDQFSVERPDGSNFTLKIRSTKLEDSAMYFCASSREQTATTAGYTFGSGTRLTVV.

This chain connects TRBV5-1 to TRBJ2-7, with 7 bases that match TRBD2. Germline V gene data show CDR1 as SGHRS and CDR2 as YFSETQ. This CDR3 comprises 16 residues. Losses at the gene ends were 0 bases for V and 2 bases for J; bases not matched to a gene: 8. This chain's CDR3 is CASSLGVGGLTYEQYV. The CDR3 DNA sequence: TGCGCCAGCAGCTTGGGTGTCGGGGGGTTAACCTACGAGCAGTACGTC.

This clone was detected once. This rearrangement joins TRBV15 to TRBJ1-6, with a tentative D call TRBD1 (5 bases). Looked up from germline, CDR1 is LNHNV and CDR2 is YYDKDF (reference sequence). Deletions cut 5 bases from V and 8 bases from J, with 16 bases between. The CDR3 length is 15 residues. The CDR3, as DNA: TGTGCCACCAGCTATAGAGGGACTGCGGATTCACCCCTCCACTTT. It translates to CATSYRGTADSPLHF.

Concerning this clone: Germline and junction disagree at one end, which may indicate a read error. The chain combines TRBV6-5 with TRBJ2-5; 13 nucleotides match TRBD2. The germline CDR1 and CDR2 sequences are MNHEY and SVGAGI. The CDR3 totals 16 residues. The CDR3 region is CASSLYVGLAGSSRDF. The CDR3 DNA is TGTGCCAGCAGTTTATACGTGGGACTAGCGGGGTCGTCTCGGGACTTC.

CDR3 loop: CASSLVLNTEAFF. As DNA, the CDR3 is TGTGCCAGCAGCTTAGTCCTGAACACTGAAGCTTTCTTT. The chain is built from TRBV7-2 and TRBJ1-1; D remains unclear. This CDR3 has 13 amino acids. V was shortened by 1 base and J by 0 bases, with 3 bases between the two germline ends. Germline V gene data show CDR1 as SGHTA and CDR2 as FQGNSA.